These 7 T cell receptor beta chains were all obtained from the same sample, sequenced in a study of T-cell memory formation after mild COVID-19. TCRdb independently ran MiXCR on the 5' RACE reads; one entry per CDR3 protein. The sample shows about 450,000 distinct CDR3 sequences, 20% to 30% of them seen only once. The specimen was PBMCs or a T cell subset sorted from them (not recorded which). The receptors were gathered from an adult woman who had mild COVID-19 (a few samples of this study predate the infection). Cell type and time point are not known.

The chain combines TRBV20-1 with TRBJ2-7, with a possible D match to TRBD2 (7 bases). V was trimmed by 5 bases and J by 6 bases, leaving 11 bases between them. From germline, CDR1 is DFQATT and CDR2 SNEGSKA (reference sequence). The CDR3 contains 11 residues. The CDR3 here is CSAAGGLEQYF. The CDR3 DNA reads TGCAGTGCTGCCGGGGGGCTCGAGCAGTACTTC.

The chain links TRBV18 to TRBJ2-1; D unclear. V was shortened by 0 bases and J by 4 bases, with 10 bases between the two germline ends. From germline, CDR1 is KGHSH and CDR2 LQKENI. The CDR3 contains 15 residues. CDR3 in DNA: TGTGCCAGCTCACCACCGGCGGACCCATACAATGAGCAGTTCTTC. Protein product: CASSPPADPYNEQFF. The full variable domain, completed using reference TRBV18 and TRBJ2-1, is NAGVMQNPRHLVRRRGQEARLRCSPMKGHSHVYWYRQLPEEGLKFMVYLQKENIIDESGMPKERFSAEFPKEGPSILRIQQVVRGDSAAYFCASSPPADPYNEQFFGPGTRLTVL.

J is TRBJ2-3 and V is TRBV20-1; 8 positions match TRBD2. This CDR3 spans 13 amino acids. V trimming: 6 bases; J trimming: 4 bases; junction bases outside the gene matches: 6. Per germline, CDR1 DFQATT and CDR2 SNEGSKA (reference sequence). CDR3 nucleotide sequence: TGCAGTGCCAGTCCGGGACTAGCAGATACGCAGTATTTT. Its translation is CSASPGLADTQYF.

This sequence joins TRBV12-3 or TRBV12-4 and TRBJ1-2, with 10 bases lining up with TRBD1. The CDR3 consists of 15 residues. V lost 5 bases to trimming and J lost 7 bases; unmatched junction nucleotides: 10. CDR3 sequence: CASSPWDRGKGGYTF. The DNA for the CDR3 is TGTGCCAGCAGTCCCTGGGACAGGGGAAAAGGTGGCTACACCTTC.

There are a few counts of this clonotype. CDR3 sequence (DNA): TGCAGTGCTAGAGGGGGGACACCGTACCAAGAGACCCAGTACTTC. Its translation: CSARGGTPYQETQYF. J is TRBJ2-5 and V is TRBV20-1, with D tentatively TRBD1 (6 bases). CDR1 is DFQATT, CDR2 SNEGSKA, per germline (reference sequence). V was cut by 1 base and J by 0 bases, with 12 bases left in between. This CDR3 contains 15 residues.

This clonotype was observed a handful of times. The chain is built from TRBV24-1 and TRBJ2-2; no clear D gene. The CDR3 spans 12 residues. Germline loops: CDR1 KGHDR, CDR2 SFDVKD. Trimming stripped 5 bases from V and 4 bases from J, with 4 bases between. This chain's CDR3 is CATSGLTGELFF. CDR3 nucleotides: TGTGCCACCAGTGGCCTCACCGGGGAGCTGTTTTTT.

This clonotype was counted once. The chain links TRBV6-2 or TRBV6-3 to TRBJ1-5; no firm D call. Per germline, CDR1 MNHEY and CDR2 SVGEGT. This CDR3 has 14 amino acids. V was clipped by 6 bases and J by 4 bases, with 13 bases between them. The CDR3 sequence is CASRDGPLNQPQHF. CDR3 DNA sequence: TGTGCCAGCAGGGATGGACCCTTGAATCAGCCCCAGCATTTT.